This TCR beta chain was retrieved from a study of neurological immune-mediated disorders. Stated time point: longitudinal time-point 3. The unsorted libraries originated from 2 million PBMCs kept at -80 C. Whole-study results and caveats: HTLV-1-associated myelopathy had the most TCR clonal expansion, and multiple sclerosis had the least, less than healthy controls. Expanded clones shared no CDR3 amino acid sequences across subjects, suggesting private repertoires in all groups.

This clonotype was seen repeatedly, ten times or more. Antigen specificity is unknown. The cDNA came from 5'RACE, which used 10-nucleotide random UMIs. TCRdb reprocessed the 5' RACE reads with MiXCR, giving one entry per CDR3 protein. Of 53,000 or so distinct CDR3 sequences in the sample, about 8% were seen once. The CDR3 is 14 residues long. The ends lost 7 bases at V and 1 base at J; junction bases unmatched: 6. Per germline, CDR1 SGHTA and CDR2 FQGNSA. This sequence originates from a woman between 35 and 50 years old in good health. Sequenced material: PBMCs. The chain has TRBV7-2 and TRBJ1-1; TRBD1 aligns across 7 bases. The CDR3 DNA follows: TGTGCCAGCATCCCCGGGACAGCGAACACTGAAGCTTTCTTT. This codes for CASIPGTANTEAFF.